The 29 T cell receptor beta chains reported below all come from one sample, sequenced in a study of monozygotic twins with inflammatory bowel disease. TCRdb processed the 5' RACE reads again and assigns one entry to each CDR3 protein, with no DNA. Its table lists 350,000 to 400,000 distinct CDR3 sequences. Sequencing used blood. The receptors were sampled from a human donor with ulcerative colitis or Crohn's disease, or a healthy co-twin of an affected twin (not recorded which).

The chain carries TRBV4-3 and TRBJ2-3; TCRdb's assignment of TRBD2 cannot be checked, as there is no DNA. Germline lookup yields CDR1 LGHNA and CDR2 YSLEER. This CDR3 is 15 amino acids long. The CDR3 region is CASSQVQRRTDTQYF.

The chain is built from TRBV4-1 and TRBJ2-2; TCRdb indicates TRBD1, and absent DNA this call remains unverified. This CDR3 comprises 17 residues. In germline, CDR1 is MGHRA, CDR2 YSYEKL. The CDR3 spells CASSQVPGGGRTGELFF.

The chain joins TRBV3-1 to TRBJ2-5; TCRdb lists TRBD2, though no DNA is available to test this call. Germline CDR1 reads LGHDT; CDR2 reads YNNKEL (reference sequence). This CDR3 region has 14 residues. CDR3 region: CASSQVLGTSTQYF.

V is TRBV24-1 and J is TRBJ2-3; there is no DNA to check the TCRdb D call of TRBD1. The germline CDR1 and CDR2 sequences are KGHDR and SFDVKD. CDR3 length: 13 residues. This chain's CDR3 is CASAGGGTDTQYF.

The chain employs TRBV20-1 and TRBJ2-1; TCRdb's D call of TRBD1 is untestable without DNA. The CDR3 is 14 amino acids. Germline V gene lookup returns CDR1 DFQATT and CDR2 SNEGSKA (reference sequence). The CDR3 loop is CSATGQATYNEQFF.

The chain couples TRBV20-1 to TRBJ2-5; checking the TCRdb D call of TRBD2 is not possible without DNA. Germline loops: CDR1 DFQATT, CDR2 SNEGSKA (reference sequence). The CDR3 contains 15 residues. The CDR3 reads CSARDPSGGGETQYF.

This chain uses TRBV5-1 with TRBJ2-1; the TRBD2 assignment by TCRdb is unverifiable without DNA. The CDR3 consists of 14 residues. Germline loops: CDR1 SGHRS, CDR2 YFSETQ. The CDR3 spells CASNDGGVEDEQFF. Full variable domain (outside the CDR3, taken from reference TRBV5-1 and TRBJ2-1): KAGVTQTPRYLIKTRGQQVTLSCSPISGHRSVSWYQQTPGQGLQFLFEYFSETQRNKGNFPGRFSGRQFSNSRSEMNVSTLELGDSALYLCASNDGGVEDEQFFGPGTRLTVL.

This chain connects TRBV7-2 to TRBJ2-4; without DNA, the TCRdb call of TRBD1 cannot be checked. CDR3 size: 17 residues. CDR1 is SGHTA and CDR2 is FQGNSA in the germline V gene. This CDR3 reads CASSSNTPGLAKNIQYF.

The V call is TRBV20-1, the J call TRBJ1-1; the D call of TRBD1 rests on TCRdb alone, since no DNA is present to check it. The CDR3 sequence is 14 residues long. Germline-derived CDR1 and CDR2 are DFQATT and SNEGSKA (reference sequence). CDR3 protein: CSAEEGSLNTEAFF.

J is TRBJ2-3 and V is TRBV7-3; TCRdb returns TRBD1, unconfirmable since there is no DNA. The CDR3 spans 17 residues. Germline V gene data show CDR1 as SGHTA and CDR2 as FQGTGA. The CDR3 is CASSHPYGTGGKDTQYF.

CDR3 loop: CSARDFQPDTQYF. The chain combines TRBV20-1 with TRBJ2-3. CDR1 is DFQATT and CDR2 is SNEGSKA in the germline V gene (reference sequence). The CDR3 covers 13 residues.

V gene TRBV5-1 combines with J gene TRBJ2-3; TCRdb selects TRBD1, and the lack of DNA leaves this call unchecked. Looked up from germline, CDR1 is SGHRS and CDR2 is YFSETQ. CDR3 size: 15 residues. This CDR3 reads CASSSRQGEADTQYF.

V is TRBV4-2 and J is TRBJ1-1; the D gene TCRdb calls, TRBD1, cannot be checked with no DNA. Germline values: CDR1 LGHNA, CDR2 YNFKEQ. The CDR3 is made up of 15 amino acids. CDR3 sequence: CASSQVRQGFTEAFF.

V and J are TRBV20-1 and TRBJ2-7; lacking DNA, the TRBD1 call made by TCRdb goes unchecked. The CDR3 extends over 14 amino acids. The germline gives CDR1 DFQATT, CDR2 SNEGSKA (reference sequence). The CDR3 sequence: CSARARDIGREQYF.

The rearrangement uses TRBV5-1 and TRBJ2-1. The CDR3 loop spans 12 amino acids. CDR1 is SGHRS and CDR2 is YFSETQ in the germline V gene. CDR3 protein: CASSLGGYEQFF.

This sequence joins TRBV4-2 and TRBJ2-1. This CDR3 is 15 amino acids long. CDR1 is LGHNA and CDR2 is YNFKEQ in the germline V gene. The CDR3 spells CASSPRLVYNVEQFF.

This sequence joins TRBV7-2 and TRBJ2-2; TCRdb's D gene call, TRBD1, goes unchecked for lack of DNA. CDR1 and CDR2 (germline): SGHTA, FQGNSA. The CDR3 is 16 residues long. The CDR3 reads CASSLRTGVNTGKLFF.

The chain uses TRBV7-9 and TRBJ2-5; the D gene TCRdb calls, TRBD2, cannot be checked with no DNA. Germline assignment: CDR1 SEHNR and CDR2 FQNEAQ (reference sequence). The CDR3 has 17 residues. The chain's CDR3 is CASSLPTSRPLQETQYF.

This chain joins TRBV11-2 and TRBJ2-7; the D gene TCRdb calls, TRBD2, cannot be checked with no DNA. This CDR3 has 13 amino acids. Germline V gives CDR1 SGHAT, CDR2 FQNNGV. The CDR3 region is CASSGGLDYEQYF.

The V gene is TRBV19, the J gene TRBJ1-5. Germline CDR1 LNHDA, CDR2 SQIVND (reference sequence). CDR3 length: 18 residues. The CDR3 sequence is CASSFENRRALLNQPQHF.

The chain combines TRBV7-2 with TRBJ2-2. CDR1 and CDR2 (germline): SGHTA, FQGNSA. The CDR3 is 11 amino acids. Here the CDR3 reads CASKLTGELFF.

The chain joins TRBV18 to TRBJ2-2; TCRdb proposes TRBD1, but this gene call is untestable without DNA. CDR3 length equals 15 residues. Germline loops: CDR1 KGHSH, CDR2 LQKENI. Here the CDR3 reads CASSPWTGNTGELFF.

The V call is TRBV7-9, the J call TRBJ2-7; TCRdb lists TRBD1, though no DNA is available to test this call. This CDR3 contains 13 residues. Germline assignment: CDR1 SEHNR and CDR2 FQNEAQ (reference sequence). The CDR3 is CASEGQGAYEQYF.

V is TRBV7-3 and J is TRBJ2-1; TCRdb's D call of TRBD1 is untestable without DNA. Germline values: CDR1 SGHTA, CDR2 FQGTGA. The CDR3 spans 15 residues. This chain's CDR3 is CASSHWTGRYNEQFF.

The V call is TRBV7-9, the J call TRBJ2-1; the TCRdb D gene call, TRBD1, has no DNA to confirm it. The CDR3 runs 16 residues. Germline V gene lookup returns CDR1 SEHNR and CDR2 FQNEAQ (reference sequence). The CDR3 sequence is CASSPRTGAWGNEQFF.

This chain joins TRBV7-9 and TRBJ2-3. Germline V gene lookup returns CDR1 SEHNR and CDR2 FQNEAQ (reference sequence). The CDR3 loop spans 16 amino acids. CDR3: CASSLGDGASTDTQYF.

The chain is built from TRBV5-1 and TRBJ1-2; TCRdb's D call, TRBD1, is unchecked because there is no DNA. The CDR3 has 15 residues. Germline V gene sequence: CDR1 SGHRS, CDR2 YFSETQ. CDR3 loop: CASSLSTGGNYGYTF.

The rearrangement uses TRBV2 and TRBJ2-1; TCRdb names TRBD1, which stays unverified in the absence of DNA. Per germline, CDR1 SNHLY and CDR2 FYNNEI. This CDR3 is built from 16 residues. CDR3 sequence reads: CASSGVQGRPYNEQFF.

The genes are TRBV9 and TRBJ2-5; absent DNA, TCRdb's TRBD1 call cannot be checked. This CDR3 contains 17 residues. The germline CDR1 and CDR2 sequences are SGDLS and YYNGEE. The CDR3 is CASSVAGGATYQETQYF.